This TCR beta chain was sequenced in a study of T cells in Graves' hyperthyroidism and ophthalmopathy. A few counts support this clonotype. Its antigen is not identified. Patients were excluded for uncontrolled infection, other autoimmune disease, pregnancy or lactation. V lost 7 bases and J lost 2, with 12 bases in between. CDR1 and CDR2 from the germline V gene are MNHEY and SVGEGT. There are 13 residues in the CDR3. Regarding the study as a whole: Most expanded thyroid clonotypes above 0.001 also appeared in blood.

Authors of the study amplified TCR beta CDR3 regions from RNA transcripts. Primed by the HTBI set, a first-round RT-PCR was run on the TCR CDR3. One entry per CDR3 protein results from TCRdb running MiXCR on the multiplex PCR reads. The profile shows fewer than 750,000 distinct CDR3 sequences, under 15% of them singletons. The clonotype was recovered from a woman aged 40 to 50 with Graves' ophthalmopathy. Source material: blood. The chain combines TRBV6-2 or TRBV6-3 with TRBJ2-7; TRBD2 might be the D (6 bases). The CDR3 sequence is CASNIGGAYEQYF. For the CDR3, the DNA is TGTGCCAGCAACATAGGAGGGGCCTACGAGCAGTACTTC.